The entry below describes one T cell receptor beta chain. What it binds is not known. The sample comes from a study of cytomegalovirus exposure and HLA in healthy donors. Study-wide context: Among the approximately 400 donors who were genotyped, over 70% fell in the genetic ancestry cluster that is associated with self-reported Caucasian donors. Study results and caveats: Later analysis placed DRB1 highest and HLA-C lowest in TCR association rates, which differed by HLA locus. Segments of the TCR beta V type were, in most cases, productive about 90% or about 30% of the time in an earlier analysis.

The PCR had 60 Vbeta and 13 Jbeta primers. This table comes from immunoSEQ multiplex PCR, and its TCRdb copy is limited to in-frame clones, with some not included. The sample has some 180,000 clones, more than 75% seen once. The V end was cut by 0 bases, the J end by 3 bases, with 11 bases between. Germline V gene sequence: CDR1 KGHSH, CDR2 LQKENI. This CDR3 spans 15 amino acids. The chain links TRBV18 to TRBJ1-2; D gene uncertain. The sequence came from a woman aged 25-40 years in good health and CMV-seropositive. Input material: PBMCs. CDR3 in amino acids: CASSPPGEPDYGYTF. CDR3 nucleotide sequence: TGTGCCAGCTCACCACCCGGGGAACCGGACTATGGCTACACCTTC.